This T cell receptor beta chain was obtained from a study of blood T cell repertoires in COVID-19. Germline assignment: CDR1 LNHDA and CDR2 SQIVND (reference sequence). With 6 bases clipped from V and 5 bases from J, the junction kept 8 bases outside the gene matches. This CDR3 contains 15 residues. In the original processing: It was from reference gene primer amplification that nucleated cell counts were estimated. Measured with immunoSEQ multiplex PCR; TCRdb has only the in-frame clones, and not every one. From that table come the V and J calls and clone size; the DNA was used to work out D and trimming. Counted here are over 150,000 clones, around four fifths occurring once; the ten biggest clones make up under 3.5%.

This receptor was identified in a woman aged 80 or over with COVID-19, enrolled during active disease. This rearrangement joins TRBV19 to TRBJ2-5; 11 bases are shared with TRBD2. Sequenced input: peripheral blood. CDR3 DNA sequence: TGTGCCAGTAGCCCTACTAGCGGGGGAAGGGAGACCCAGTACTTC. It codes for CASSPTSGGRETQYF.